A selection of T cell receptor beta chains follows, all from one sample in a study of T cell responses to AZD1222 COVID-19 vaccine. Profiled with immunoSEQ multiplex PCR; TCRdb holds only in-frame clones, not every one. The sample has roughly 120,000 clones; 80% to 90% are singletons. Sequenced here: peripheral blood, sampled on day 0 of AZD1222 vaccination. These TCRs come from an adult in good health. Each CDR3 is given with its conserved first and last residue. The D gene is left open where the match is weak.

D: NA; V: TRBV4-2; CDR3: CASSQDPRGSGEKLFF
D: NA; V: TRBV11-2; CDR3: CASSFGLSGNTIYF
D: NA; V: TRBV5-4; CDR3: CASSLATGGLYEQYF
D: NA; V: TRBV7-8; CDR3: CASRTGLNTEAFF
D: NA; V: TRBV16; CDR3: CASSPGPANYGYTF
D: NA; V: TRBV6-5; CDR3: CASSSASPGSYGYTF
D: NA; V: TRBV10-3; CDR3: CAISERSGDNSPLHF
D: NA; V: TRBV4-2; CDR3: CASSQEGYLDSYEQYF
D: NA; V: TRBV5-1; CDR3: CASSRDGHNEQFF
D: TRBD2; V: TRBV4-2; CDR3: CASSQDGAGGGVDEQYF
D: TRBD2; V: TRBV2; CDR3: CASIHGRGDYEQYF